Included here is one T cell receptor beta chain sequence, with context. As yet, its antigen is unknown. Germline CDR1 reads PRHDT; CDR2 reads FYEKMQ (reference sequence). The V and J ends lost 3 bases and 7 bases, in that order; junction bases with no gene match: 9. CDR3 size: 15 residues. TCRdb's table, derived via immunoSEQ multiplex PCR, lists solely in-frame clones and lacks some. There are over 400,000 clones in the sample; 95% to 96% occur only once, and 0.05% to 0.07% lies in the top ten. The data derive from a study of shared clonotypes between healthy human individuals. At the level of the study: Each donor had three CD4 naive, three CD4 memory, two CD8 naive and one CD8 memory plate. Findings of the study overall: Among a handful of donors, approximately 5% of naive CD4 clonotypes were found in common. Blood alone was sampled, and tissue repertoires likely differ. Rarefaction curves obtained for sorted subsets showed sequencing incomplete despite large depth.

The origin of this receptor is a woman aged 30 to 39 in good health. The chain is built from TRBV13 and TRBJ2-7, with 10 bases identical to TRBD2. The material sequenced was naive CD4+ T cells sorted from blood. The subset was: CD45RA+ positively selected. The CDR3 reads CASSFWTSGRGEQYF. Here the CDR3 DNA reads TGTGCCAGCAGCTTCTGGACTAGCGGCCGTGGGGAGCAGTACTTC.